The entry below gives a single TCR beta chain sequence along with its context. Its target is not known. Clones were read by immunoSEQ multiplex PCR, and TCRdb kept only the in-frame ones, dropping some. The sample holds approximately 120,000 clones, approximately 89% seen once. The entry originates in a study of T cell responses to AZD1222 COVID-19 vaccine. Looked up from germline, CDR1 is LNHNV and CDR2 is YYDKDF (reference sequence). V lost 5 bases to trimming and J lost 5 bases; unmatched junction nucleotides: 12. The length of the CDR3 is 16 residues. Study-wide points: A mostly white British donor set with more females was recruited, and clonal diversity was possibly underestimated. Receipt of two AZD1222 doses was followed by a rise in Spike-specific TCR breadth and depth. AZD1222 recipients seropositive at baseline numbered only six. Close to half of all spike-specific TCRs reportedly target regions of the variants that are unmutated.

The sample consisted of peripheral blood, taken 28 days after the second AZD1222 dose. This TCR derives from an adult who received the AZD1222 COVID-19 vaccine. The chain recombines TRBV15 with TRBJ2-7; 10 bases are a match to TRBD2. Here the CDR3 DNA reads TGTGCCACCAGCTTGCAGCGGGGGGGGCCTGCGGACGAGCAGTACTTC. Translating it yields CATSLQRGGPADEQYF. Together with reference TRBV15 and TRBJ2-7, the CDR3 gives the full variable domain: DAMVIQNPRYQVTQFGKPVTLSCSQTLNHNVMYWYQQKSSQAPKLLFHYYDKDFNNEADTPDNFQSRRPNTSFCFLDIRSPGLGDTAMYLCATSLQRGGPADEQYFGPGTRLTVT.